This T cell receptor beta chain stems from a study of CD8+CD57+ T cells in acquired aplastic anemia. Study-wide context: On average, healthy donors gave approximately 9.9 million reads for CD4+ cells.

The CDR3 sequence is 13 residues long. Germline CDR1 is SGHVS and CDR2 is FQNEAQ. V gave up 5 bases and J gave up 6 bases, with 12 bases separating them. According to the study, genomic DNA was the template for TCR beta VDJ and CDR3 profiling. In TCRdb, the reads were re-called with MiXCR into one record per CDR3 protein. The data hold a few hundred thousand distinct CDR3 sequences, with under 65% observed a single time. This sequence joins TRBV7-8 and TRBJ2-3, with D uncertain. This clonotype was sampled from a human donor in good health. The material sequenced was sorted CD4+, CD8+, or CD8+CD57+ T cells (not recorded which) from PBMCs. The DNA for the CDR3 is TGTGCCAGCAGCCCCCCCCTATTGGATACGCAGTATTTT. It encodes CASSPPLLDTQYF.